The 2 T cell receptor beta chains in this list originate from one sample, sequenced in a study of T cells after yellow fever vaccination. TCRdb re-analysed the 5' RACE reads in MiXCR, keeping a single row per CDR3 protein. In the table there are approximately 260,000 distinct CDR3 sequences, 13% of which are singletons. The source material was CD4+ T cells sorted from PBMCs, sampled 45 days after the yellow fever booster vaccination. Receptors were obtained from a man younger than 40 who received the YFV17D yellow fever vaccine.

The table lists this clonotype with a few counts. V usage is TRBV7-2 and J usage is TRBJ2-5; 10 positions match TRBD2. The junction had 3 bases not matched to a gene; V was cut back by 1 base and J by 1 base. In germline, CDR1 is SGHTA, CDR2 FQGNSA. The CDR3 runs 16 residues. Here the CDR3 DNA reads TGTGCCAGCAGCTTAGTATCTAGCGGGAGCCAAGAGACCCAGTACTTC. Translating gives CASSLVSSGSQETQYF.

The chain joins TRBV30 to TRBJ2-3; a possible D gene is TRBD1 (6 bases). V was shortened by 2 bases and J by 1 base, with 13 bases between the two germline ends. The CDR3 totals 15 residues. Looked up from germline, CDR1 is GTSNPN and CDR2 is SVGIG (reference sequence). The CDR3 DNA sequence: TGTGCCTGGAGTCCTCTAGGGGGACGCACAGATACGCAGTATTTT. Translating gives CAWSPLGGRTDTQYF.